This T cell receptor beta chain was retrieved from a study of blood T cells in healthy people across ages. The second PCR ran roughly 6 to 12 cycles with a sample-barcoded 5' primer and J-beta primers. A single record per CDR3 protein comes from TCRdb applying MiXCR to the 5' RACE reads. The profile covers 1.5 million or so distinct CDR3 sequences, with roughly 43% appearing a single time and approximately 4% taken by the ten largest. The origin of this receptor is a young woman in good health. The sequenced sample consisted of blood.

In nucleotides, the CDR3 is TGTGCCAGCAGCGGGAGGGGTAGGGAAATGGACACTGAAGCTTTCTTT. As protein: CASSGRGREMDTEAFF. The V and J genes are TRBV7-8 and TRBJ1-1; TRBD1 is a possible D gene (5 bases). This CDR3 contains 16 residues. Germline V gives CDR1 SGHVS, CDR2 FQNEAQ. Trimming shortened V by 5 bases and J by 3 bases, and 19 bases separated the two germline ends.